Listed below are T cell receptor beta chains from one sample, sequenced in a study of post-analysis software for immune sequencing data. TCRdb passed the PCR reads through MiXCR, listing each CDR3 protein once. The sample consists of roughly 600,000 distinct CDR3 sequences, roughly 45% of them appearing once. The sequenced sample consisted of blood. The source is a girl under 18 with multiple sclerosis. The CDR3 runs from the conserved cysteine through the conserved F or W. The order of the fields is clone size, V gene, D gene, J gene, CDR3 DNA, CDR3 protein. A D gene is named only where the DNA matches it firmly. Rows give clone size only sometimes, using once, few, many, or a class for an expanded clone.

>once|TRBV20-1|.|TRBJ2-3
TGCAGTGCTAGAGTGGCACGTGTCGGGACAGATACGCAGTATTTT
CSARVARVGTDTQYF
>few|TRBV4-2|TRBD2|TRBJ2-1
TGTGCCAGCAGCCAAGAGGATGGCGGGGGACCGTACAATGAGCAGTTCTTC
CASSQEDGGGPYNEQFF
>few|TRBV7-8|.|TRBJ2-7
TGTGCCAGCAGCTTAGATTTCGTTAGTCACACAGCGTTCGACGAGCAGTACTTC
CASSLDFVSHTAFDEQYF
>.|TRBV9|.|TRBJ2-7
TGTGCCAGCAGCCAACGACTAGAGGACTACAATGAGCAGTACTTC
CASSQRLEDYNEQYF
>.|TRBV20-1|TRBD1|TRBJ2-7
TGCAGTGCTAGAGGGACAGGAAGCTCCTACGAGCAGTACTTC
CSARGTGSSYEQYF
>.|TRBV12-3/TRBV12-4|.|TRBJ2-7
TGTGCCAGCAGCTCGGCCCTTTACGAGCAGTACTTC
CASSSALYEQYF
>.|TRBV29-1|.|TRBJ1-6
TGCAGCGTTCCATGGGGGAGGACTGAGTATAATTCACCCCTCCACTTT
CSVPWGRTEYNSPLHF
>.|TRBV7-9|TRBD2|TRBJ2-5
TGTGCCAGCAGCACCGGACTAGCGGGAAGCAAAGAGACCCAGTACTTC
CASSTGLAGSKETQYF
>.|TRBV30|.|TRBJ1-2
TGTGCCTGGAGTGTAAGTCAGGGCTACACCTTC
CAWSVSQGYTF
>few|TRBV12-3/TRBV12-4|.|TRBJ2-7
TGTGCCAGCAGTTTTGGGGCGGGGGAGCAGTACTTC
CASSFGAGEQYF
>.|TRBV12-3/TRBV12-4|.|TRBJ2-7
TGTGCCAGCAGTTCCACGGGGGCAGGCGACGAGCAGTACTTC
CASSSTGAGDEQYF
>.|TRBV2|.|TRBJ2-1
TGCGCCACCGGAACGGACTCGGCGATAGACGAGCAGTTCTTC
CATGTDSAIDEQFF
>few|TRBV7-6|.|TRBJ2-7
TGTGCCAGCAGCTTAGCGGACAGCGTAACCTACGAGCAGTACTTC
CASSLADSVTYEQYF
>.|TRBV4-3|TRBD2|TRBJ2-7
TGCGCCAGCAGCCAAGGGGCTAGCGGGTACGAGCAGTACTTC
CASSQGASGYEQYF
>.|TRBV5-1|TRBD1|TRBJ1-5
TGCGCCAGCAGCTTGCCCGGGACAGGGGGGGAGTTTCGCAATCAGCCCCAGCATTTT
CASSLPGTGGEFRNQPQHF
>.|TRBV5-6|.|TRBJ1-2
TGTGCCAGCAGCTTAGTTACAGGGACGGATGGCTACACCTTC
CASSLVTGTDGYTF
>.|TRBV4-2|.|TRBJ1-1
TGTGCCAGCAGCCAAGGTGCCGCCTCGGGAACTGAAGCTTTCTTT
CASSQGAASGTEAFF
>.|TRBV10-3|.|TRBJ2-5
TGTGCCGTGCAGGGAGGCGAGACCCAGTACTTC
CAVQGGETQYF
>.|TRBV12-3/TRBV12-4|TRBD1|TRBJ1-2
TGTGTCAGCAGCCGACGGCTCCTGGGACAGGAGAAGTATGGCTACACCTTC
CVSSRRLLGQEKYGYTF
>.|TRBV7-8|.|TRBJ2-3
TGTGCCAGCAGCTTAGACGCTAGTCCGGGGTATTTT
CASSLDASPGYF
>few|TRBV30|.|TRBJ1-5
TGTGCCTGGAGTCCTTTATATAATCAGCCCCAGCATTTT
CAWSPLYNQPQHF
>few|TRBV7-9|.|TRBJ2-7
TGTGCCAGCAGCTACAATCCTTCGTCCGGCTACGAGCAGTACTTC
CASSYNPSSGYEQYF
>.|TRBV5-6|TRBD2|TRBJ2-1
TGTGCCAGCAGCTTGGTGGGGGGGTGGAACAATGAGCAGTTCTTC
CASSLVGGWNNEQFF
>few|TRBV6-1|TRBD2|TRBJ2-3
TGTGCCAGCAGTGCTCCAGGGGCGGGGGGGCGGAATACGCAGTATTTT
CASSAPGAGGRNTQYF
>.|TRBV30|TRBD1|TRBJ2-5
TGTGCCTGGAGTGTAGGCCCGACAGGGTGGGAGACCCAGTACTTC
CAWSVGPTGWETQYF
>.|TRBV7-8|.|TRBJ2-5
TGTGCCAGCAGAAGTGAGGCGGGGAGTGAGACCCAGTACTTC
CASRSEAGSETQYF